This T cell receptor (beta chain) derives from a study of blood T cell repertoires in COVID-19. Clones were sequenced by immunoSEQ multiplex PCR, and TCRdb holds only the in-frame ones, with some missing. The sample consists of about 100,000 clones, roughly 88% of them appearing once. This sequence originates from a woman aged 55-70 years with acute or convalescent COVID-19. Sequences were obtained from peripheral blood.

The CDR3 here is CASNTGQGDNEQFF. CDR3 DNA: TGTGCCAGCAATACGGGACAGGGCGACAATGAGCAGTTCTTC. This sequence joins TRBV9 and TRBJ2-1; 9 nucleotides align to TRBD1. Per the germline V gene, CDR1 is SGDLS and CDR2 is YYNGEE. Trimming took 6 bases from V and 5 from J; bases not matched to a gene: 6. The CDR3 contains 14 residues.